These T cell receptor beta chains were read from a single sample in a study of shared clonotypes between healthy human individuals. TCRdb's copy holds only in-frame clones and misses some; the assay was immunoSEQ multiplex PCR. Of about 2.4 million clones in the sample, more than 85% were seen once. What was sequenced was naive CD4+ T cells from PBMCs. These receptors originate from a man younger than 30 in good health. Some clones in this sample may be carry-over from other donors' samples. Both conserved end residues are part of each CDR3. The D gene is left open where the match is weak. Where a row states a size, it is once, few, many or the class of an expanded clone; other rows omit it.

>TRBV6-5|once|TRBJ2-3|TRBD2
TGTGCCAGCAGTCAGCGGGATGGCACAGATACGCAGTATTTT
CASSQRDGTDTQYF
>TRBV11-3|.|TRBJ2-1|.
TGTGCCAGCAGCTACCAGGGTGGGGCGGACGAGCAGTTCTTC
CASSYQGGADEQFF
>TRBV28|.|TRBJ1-2|.
TGTGCCAGCAGTTACAACAGGGATTTCGGCTATGGCTACACCTTC
CASSYNRDFGYGYTF
>TRBV25-1|.|TRBJ2-3|TRBD2
TGTGCCAGCACCCCCCGGGGGGGGTTAAATACGCAGTATTTT
CASTPRGGLNTQYF
>TRBV10-1|.|TRBJ1-1|.
TGCGCCAGTAGTCCCCGGACCCACACTGAAGCTTTCTTT
CASSPRTHTEAFF
>TRBV5-1|.|TRBJ1-3|.
TGCGCCAGCAGCTCCGCGGAGGCCTTAGGGGGAAACACCATATATTTT
CASSSAEALGGNTIYF
>TRBV10-1|.|TRBJ2-3|TRBD2
TGCGCCAGCAGTGTGGAGAGCGGGGCGGCTACGCAGTATTTT
CASSVESGAATQYF
>TRBV9|.|TRBJ1-1|TRBD1
TGTGCCAGCAGCGACGGGACAGGGAACACTGAAGCTTTCTTT
CASSDGTGNTEAFF
>TRBV5-4|.|TRBJ2-2|TRBD2
TGTGCCAGCAGCTTACCCCGGGAGGCCACCGGGGAGCTGTTTTTT
CASSLPREATGELFF
>TRBV6-5|few|TRBJ1-4|.
TGTGCCAGCAGACGGGAAAAACTGTTTTTT
CASRREKLFF
>TRBV30|.|TRBJ1-5|.
TGTGCCTGGAGTGTATTGACAGAGAATCAGCCCCAGCATTTT
CAWSVLTENQPQHF
>TRBV5-4|.|TRBJ2-7|.
TGTGCCAGCAGCTTGGGGGGCCGTGGGGGCGGGAACTCCTACGAGCAGTACTTC
CASSLGGRGGGNSYEQYF
>TRBV27|.|TRBJ2-2|.
TGTGCCAGCAGCACTGCAGGGTTTACCACCGGGGAGCTGTTTTTT
CASSTAGFTTGELFF
>TRBV6-6|once|TRBJ1-2|.
TGTGCCAGCAGTTACTCGGGAGCAGCTAACTATGGCTACACCTTC
CASSYSGAANYGYTF
>TRBV5-1|.|TRBJ1-2|.
TGCGCCAGCAGCTTGGTGTTCGGATCCTATGGCTACACCTTC
CASSLVFGSYGYTF
>TRBV4-2|.|TRBJ2-6|.
TGTGCCAGCAGCCAAATATCTGGGGCCAACGTCCTGACTTTC
CASSQISGANVLTF
>TRBV19|.|TRBJ1-1|.
TGTGCCAGTAGTATGGGCGGAAACACTGAAGCTTTCTTT
CASSMGGNTEAFF
>TRBV7-2|.|TRBJ1-5|TRBD1
TGTGCCAGCAGCCGCCGGACAGGGTTAAGTAGCTATCAGCCCCAGCATTTT
CASSRRTGLSSYQPQHF
>TRBV7-2|.|TRBJ1-1|.
TGTGCCAGCAGCTTTGGCCCAATGAACACTGAAGCTTTCTTT
CASSFGPMNTEAFF
>TRBV12-5|.|TRBJ2-5|.
TGTGCTAGTGGTTTGGGGCGATCCGGGACTGCCGGAGAGACCCAGTACTTC
CASGLGRSGTAGETQYF
>TRBV19|.|TRBJ1-1|.
TGTGCCAGTAATCGGGGGGCGCGAGTTGAAGCTTTCTTT
CASNRGARVEAFF
>TRBV29-1|.|TRBJ1-2|TRBD1
TGCAGCGTTGCGGGACAGGGGGATCCTAACTATGGCTACACCTTC
CSVAGQGDPNYGYTF
>TRBV11-2|.|TRBJ2-1|TRBD2
TGTGCCAGCAGCCCGACCCAACTAGCGGCTCAAAGAGAATACAATGAGCAGTTCTTC
CASSPTQLAAQREYNEQFF
>TRBV18|.|TRBJ2-7|.
TGTGCCAGCTCGACGGAGGGGGGAGTCCACGAGCAGTACTTC
CASSTEGGVHEQYF
>TRBV28|few|TRBJ1-5|.
TGTGCCAGCAGTCGTGACTCTCTGGGTAGCAATCAGCCCCAGCATTTT
CASSRDSLGSNQPQHF
>TRBV5-4|.|TRBJ2-5|.
TGTGCCAGCAGCGCCCGGGACTCCTCAGGGTCCGGGACCCAGTACTTC
CASSARDSSGSGTQYF
>TRBV11-1|.|TRBJ1-3|.
TGTGCCAGCAGCTTTCCGGGAAACACCATATATTTT
CASSFPGNTIYF
>TRBV19|.|TRBJ2-2|TRBD1
TGTGCCAGTAAACCGGGACAGGGGACCGGGGAGCTGTTTTTT
CASKPGQGTGELFF
>TRBV28|.|TRBJ2-7|.
TGTGCCAGCAGAGGACCACCTAATATAAACGAGCAGTACTTC
CASRGPPNINEQYF
>TRBV28|.|TRBJ1-3|.
TGTGCCAGCAGCCCCGCGGGCCAGGCCGTCTCTGGAAACACCATATATTTT
CASSPAGQAVSGNTIYF
>TRBV7-2|.|TRBJ2-5|TRBD2
TGTGCCAGCAGCTTAGGTGCGGGGGACGGGACCCAGTACTTC
CASSLGAGDGTQYF
>TRBV18|.|TRBJ2-7|TRBD2
TGTGCCAGCTCACCGCCGGGACTACCCGCATCCTACGAGCAGTACTTC
CASSPPGLPASYEQYF
>TRBV6-5|.|TRBJ1-5|.
TGTGCCAGCAGTTACACAGGTATCAATCAGCCCCAGCATTTT
CASSYTGINQPQHF
>TRBV27|.|TRBJ1-2|TRBD1
TGTGCCAGCAGTACCCGATTTGGGACAGGCTATGGCTACACCTTC
CASSTRFGTGYGYTF
>TRBV25-1|.|TRBJ1-6|.
TGTGCCAGTACCGCTGGGACCTATAATTCACCCCTCCACTTT
CASTAGTYNSPLHF
>TRBV5-1|few|TRBJ1-5|.
TGCGCCAGCAGCTTGGTGGCGGGACCTAGCAATCAGCCCCAGCATTTT
CASSLVAGPSNQPQHF
>TRBV7-2|.|TRBJ2-5|.
TGTGCCAGCAGCCCGGGACCGAGGGAGACCCAGTACTTC
CASSPGPRETQYF
>TRBV5-1|.|TRBJ1-2|.
TGCGCCAGCAGCTTGGTGCCACAACACCCCTATGGCTACACCTTC
CASSLVPQHPYGYTF
>TRBV18|.|TRBJ2-3|TRBD2
TGTGCCAGCTCACCGAGCGGGAGTACAGATACGCAGTATTTT
CASSPSGSTDTQYF
>TRBV7-3|.|TRBJ1-1|.
TGTGCCAGCAGCTTAAATCAGGGAATAGCTTTCTTT
CASSLNQGIAFF
>TRBV28|.|TRBJ1-2|TRBD1
TGTGCCAGCCGCCTGGGGACAGTGGGCTACACCTTC
CASRLGTVGYTF
>TRBV18|.|TRBJ1-2|TRBD1
TGTGCCAGCTCACCACAAGGACAGGCTGGCTACACCTTC
CASSPQGQAGYTF
>TRBV10-3|.|TRBJ2-1|.
TGTGCCATCAGGGAACTTGGGAGCTCCTACAATGAGCAGTTCTTC
CAIRELGSSYNEQFF
>TRBV11-1|.|TRBJ2-1|.
TGTGCCAGCAGCTTAACGACGTACAATGAGCAGTTCTTC
CASSLTTYNEQFF
>TRBV4-1|.|TRBJ1-4|.
TGCGCCAGCAGCCAAGCCGAAAAACTGTTTTTT
CASSQAEKLFF
>TRBV9|.|TRBJ2-7|.
TGTGCCAACGCCAGAGTTAGTATCCCCTACGAGCAGTACTTC
CANARVSIPYEQYF
>TRBV29-1|.|TRBJ2-1|TRBD2
TGCAGCGGTATACCCCGCACTAGCGGGAGGGGAGTTGGCTACAATGAGCAGTTCTTC
CSGIPRTSGRGVGYNEQFF
>TRBV7-9|.|TRBJ1-3|TRBD1
TGTGCCAGCAGCTTCGGGACAGAAGCTGGAAACACCATATATTTT
CASSFGTEAGNTIYF
>TRBV28|.|TRBJ2-7|TRBD2
TGTGCCAGCAGGAGGACTAGCGGCATCTACGAGCAGTACTTC
CASRRTSGIYEQYF
>TRBV4-1|.|TRBJ2-7|TRBD1
TGCGCCAGCAGCCAAGATAGGGGACAGGGACCTACCTACGAGCAGTACTTC
CASSQDRGQGPTYEQYF
>TRBV4-2|.|TRBJ1-4|.
TGTGCCAGCAGCCAAACGAGGTGGGGGGAAAAACTGTTTTTT
CASSQTRWGEKLFF
>TRBV7-2|once|TRBJ2-1|TRBD2
TGTGCCAGCAGCTTAGGGAGCGGGACCTCCTACAATGAGCAGTTCTTC
CASSLGSGTSYNEQFF
>TRBV11-2|.|TRBJ1-3|.
TGTGCCAGCAGGCTCAGCGGCCCCTCTGGAAACACCATATATTTT
CASRLSGPSGNTIYF
>TRBV30|.|TRBJ2-5|TRBD2
TGTGCCTGGAGTGAGACGGGACTAGGGTTGCAAGAGACCCAGTACTTC
CAWSETGLGLQETQYF
>TRBV27|.|TRBJ2-2|TRBD2
TGTGCCAGCGGTTTACTCGCGGGAGCCACCGGGGAGCTGTTTTTT
CASGLLAGATGELFF
>TRBV5-1|.|TRBJ2-1|TRBD2
TGCGCCAGCAGCTCGACTAGCGGGGCCTACAATGAGCAGTTCTTC
CASSSTSGAYNEQFF
>TRBV28|few|TRBJ1-1|.
TGTGCCAGCACCTCGAACACTGAAGCTTTCTTT
CASTSNTEAFF
>TRBV2|once|TRBJ2-7|.
TGTGCCAGCAGTTCCGGGACACCTTACGAGCAGTACTTC
CASSSGTPYEQYF
>TRBV7-9|.|TRBJ1-4|.
TGTGCCAGCAGCTTAGCGACGGAGGAAAAACTGTTTTTT
CASSLATEEKLFF
>TRBV5-6|.|TRBJ1-1|TRBD1
TGTGCCAGCAGCTTCTACGGGACAGGCAATACTGAAGCTTTCTTT
CASSFYGTGNTEAFF